Presented here are 29 T cell receptor beta chains from one specimen sequenced in a study of early T cells in non-severe SARS-CoV-2 infection listed by TCRdb under 2021. The library was obtained by 5' RACE. The run used a NextSeq 500. The public sequencing data were trimmed at Q25 with fastp and processed into clonotypes with MiXCR by TCRdb, which kept only in-frame beta chains. Duplicate CDR3 protein sequences are folded into a single record with the most common DNA and genes. The sample records about 32,000 distinct CDR3 sequences, more than 4% of which are singletons. The biggest ten clones account for roughly 5.5% of the sample. The sequenced sample consisted of whole blood. The receptor source for this set is an adult who was a healthcare worker with PCR-confirmed SARS-CoV-2 infection or an uninfected control (not recorded which).

This clonotype was seen repeatedly, ten times or more. V is TRBV12-3 or TRBV12-4 and J is TRBJ1-5; 11 bases are shared with TRBD1. The CDR3 spans 15 residues. V lost 6 bases to trimming and J lost 4 bases; unmatched junction nucleotides: 5. CDR3 nucleotides: TGTGCCAGCAGCTTTGGACAGGGGGCGAATCAGCCCCAGCATTTT. Its translation is CASSFGQGANQPQHF.

This clonotype was detected only a few times. The V call is TRBV6-6, the J call TRBJ2-7; perhaps TRBD2 as D (6 bases). Trimming removed 2 bases from V and 7 bases from J, with 15 bases in between. CDR3 length: 14 residues. CDR1 MNHNY and CDR2 SVGAGI come from the germline V gene (reference sequence). The CDR3 protein is CASSYLGPGGEQYF. The CDR3 DNA reads as TGTGCCAGCAGTTACCTCGGGCCCGGGGGAGAGCAGTACTTC.

This clonotype is termed medium-sized (0.01 to 0.1%). The junction shows a germline mismatch at one end, possibly a read error. This rearrangement joins TRBV12-3 or TRBV12-4 to TRBJ2-4; 8 bases map to TRBD2. The CDR3 consists of 12 residues. CDR3 protein: CASSSSGFAGRF. As DNA, the CDR3 is TGTGCCAGCAGTTCTAGCGGGTTCGCGGGGCGGTTC.

In this sample, this clonotype turned up many times. This rearrangement joins TRBV4-2 to TRBJ2-5; the match to TRBD1 covers 9 bases. Germline trimming cut 0 bases from V and 4 bases from J; bases unmatched to any gene: 9. Germline values: CDR1 LGHNA, CDR2 YNFKEQ. The CDR3 consists of 17 residues. CDR3 loop: CASSQERNRGQRETQYF. The CDR3 region has the DNA TGTGCCAGCAGCCAAGAGAGGAACAGGGGGCAACGAGAGACCCAGTACTTC.

The rearrangement links TRBV6-1 to TRBJ2-7; 12 bases are a match to TRBD2. The CDR3 consists of 14 residues. The junction had 4 bases not matched to a gene; V was cut back by 6 bases and J by 4 bases. Germline V lookup: CDR1 MNHNS, CDR2 SASEGT. The CDR3 region is CASRRLAGGYEQYF. CDR3 nucleotides: TGTGCCAGCAGACGGCTAGCGGGAGGGTACGAGCAGTACTTC.

This clonotype was found a few times. The genes are TRBV4-3 and TRBJ1-2; D is unresolved. This CDR3 region has 13 residues. V lost 0 bases, J lost 4 bases, and 6 bases lay in between. Germline V lookup: CDR1 LGHNA, CDR2 YSLEER. In DNA form, the CDR3 reads TGCGCCAGCAGCCAAGATCGACTCTATGGCTACACCTTC. Translation gives CASSQDRLYGYTF.

The table lists this clonotype with many counts. V and J are TRBV6-2 or TRBV6-3 and TRBJ2-7; D unclear. The V gene lost 4 bases and the J gene lost 1 base, with 8 bases spanning the gap. The CDR3 is 13 residues long. Germline CDR1 and CDR2: MNHEY and SVGEGT. CDR3: CASSFGRSYEQYF. For the CDR3, the DNA is TGTGCCAGCAGTTTTGGCAGGTCCTACGAGCAGTACTTC.

At least ten counts were recorded for this clonotype. The rearrangement links TRBV20-1 to TRBJ1-6; D is ambiguous. From germline, CDR1 is DFQATT and CDR2 SNEGSKA (reference sequence). The CDR3 length is 16 residues. The V end lost 6 bases, the J end lost 5 bases, and 20 bases lay between the germline ends. This CDR3 is CSAPHQEPGNNSPLHF. The CDR3 bases are TGCAGTGCCCCTCATCAAGAACCGGGGAATAATTCACCCCTCCACTTT.

There are many counts of this clonotype. CDR3 protein: CASSFRGYNEQFF. As DNA, the CDR3 is TGTGCCAGCAGCTTTCGGGGATACAATGAGCAGTTCTTC. V gene TRBV7-8 combines with J gene TRBJ2-1, with D perhaps matching TRBD2 (5 bases). The CDR3 sequence is 13 residues long. The germline gives CDR1 SGHVS, CDR2 FQNEAQ. Between the trimmed V and J ends, which lost 3 bases and 4 bases, there was a span of 7 bases.

This clonotype was observed many times. This chain joins TRBV10-1 and TRBJ2-7; D is tentatively TRBD1 or TRBD2 (5 bases each). Germline CDR1 reads WNHNN; CDR2 reads SYGVQD (reference sequence). V was trimmed by 8 bases and J by 5 bases, leaving 25 bases between them. The CDR3 consists of 16 residues. This CDR3 reads CASSDTIGTIRNEQYF. The CDR3 DNA reads TGCGCCAGCTCCGACACAATCGGGACCATCCGGAACGAGCAGTACTTC.

V and J are TRBV5-1 and TRBJ1-6; D remains ambiguous. Germline CDR1 is SGHRS and CDR2 is YFSETQ. V gave up 0 bases and J gave up 9 bases, with 4 bases separating them. CDR3 length equals 12 residues. In DNA, the CDR3 is TGCGCCAGCAGCTTGGAGGGTTCACCCCTCCACTTT. Encoded protein: CASSLEGSPLHF.

This clonotype was counted at least ten times. The rearrangement links TRBV11-2 to TRBJ2-6; D ambiguous. The ends were cut back, 5 bases at V and 0 bases at J, with 17 bases in the middle. This CDR3 region has 18 residues. Germline V lookup: CDR1 SGHAT, CDR2 FQNNGV. This CDR3 reads CASSAWGNRDSGANVLTF. The CDR3, as DNA: TGTGCCAGCAGCGCGTGGGGTAATAGGGACTCTGGGGCCAACGTCCTGACTTTC.

The V and J genes are TRBV5-1 and TRBJ1-6, with TRBD1 as a possible D gene (6 bases). Trimming removed 4 bases at V and 4 bases at J, with 12 bases between. In germline, CDR1 is SGHRS, CDR2 YFSETQ. This CDR3 has 15 amino acids. CDR3 loop: CASSRTGQYNSPLHF. CDR3 nucleotides: TGCGCCAGCAGCCGAACCGGACAGTATAATTCACCCCTCCACTTT. The full variable domain, its missing parts supplied by reference TRBV5-1 and TRBJ1-6, is KAGVTQTPRYLIKTRGQQVTLSCSPISGHRSVSWYQQTPGQGLQFLFEYFSETQRNKGNFPGRFSGRQFSNSRSEMNVSTLELGDSALYLCASSRTGQYNSPLHFGNGTRLTVT.

There are many counts of this clonotype. The CDR3 loop reads CASSEVGRPYGYTF. CDR3 bases: TGTGCCAGCAGTGAAGTGGGCAGGCCCTATGGCTACACCTTC. The rearrangement links TRBV2 to TRBJ1-2, with no clear D. The length of the CDR3 is 14 residues. Looked up from germline, CDR1 is SNHLY and CDR2 is FYNNEI. The germline V and J ends were trimmed by 1 base and 4 bases, with 10 bases remaining between them.

Many counts were recorded for this clonotype. The chain carries TRBV7-9 and TRBJ2-1, with 13 bases matching TRBD2. V dropped 5 bases and J dropped 7; count of bases not matched to a gene: 5. The CDR3 loop spans 15 amino acids. Germline lookup yields CDR1 SEHNR and CDR2 FQNEAQ (reference sequence). Written as DNA, the CDR3 is TGTGCCAGCAGCCTGGGACTAGCGGGGACAAATGAGCAGTTCTTC. Encoded protein: CASSLGLAGTNEQFF. The variable domain in full, with the rest retrieved from reference TRBV7-9 and TRBJ2-1, is DTGVSQNPRHKITKRGQNVTFRCDPISEHNRLYWYRQTLGQGPEFLTYFQNEAQLEKSRLLSDRFSAERPKGSFSTLEIQRTEQGDSAMYLCASSLGLAGTNEQFFGPGTRLTVL.

This clonotype was detected ten times or more. The chain has TRBV7-3 and TRBJ2-2, with unresolved D. Germline lookup yields CDR1 SGHTA and CDR2 FQGTGA. V lost 2 bases and J 3 bases, leaving 4 bases between the germline ends. The CDR3 has 13 amino acids. The CDR3 DNA reads TGTGCCAGCAGCTTAGTTGACACCGGGGAGCTGTTTTTT. The encoded protein is CASSLVDTGELFF.

This clonotype was counted a few times. In DNA form, the CDR3 reads TGTGCCAGCAGCTTAGGAGTTTCGAGGGTAACCGAATACGAGCAGTACTTC. It translates to CASSLGVSRVTEYEQYF. The V call is TRBV7-9, the J call TRBJ2-7; D is perhaps TRBD2 (5 bases). The CDR3 runs 17 residues. The germline V gene has CDR1 SEHNR and CDR2 FQNEAQ (reference sequence). Trimming removed 1 base at V and 4 bases at J, with 20 bases between. The full variable domain, with the rest looked up from reference TRBV7-9 and TRBJ2-7, is DTGVSQNPRHKITKRGQNVTFRCDPISEHNRLYWYRQTLGQGPEFLTYFQNEAQLEKSRLLSDRFSAERPKGSFSTLEIQRTEQGDSAMYLCASSLGVSRVTEYEQYFGPGTRLTVT.

This clonotype was recorded many times. This sequence joins TRBV30 and TRBJ1-1; D is possibly TRBD1 (5 bases). The germline V and J ends were trimmed by 6 bases and 7 bases, with 9 bases remaining between them. CDR1 GTSNPN and CDR2 SVGIG come from the germline V gene (reference sequence). This CDR3 contains 10 residues. The CDR3 loop reads CACRGVEAFF. CDR3 bases: TGTGCCTGTAGGGGAGTTGAAGCTTTCTTT.

This clonotype was detected many times. V usage is TRBV27 and J usage is TRBJ1-2; D call uncertain. This CDR3 contains 15 residues. The ends were cut back, 2 bases at V and 2 bases at J, with 12 bases in the middle. Germline V gives CDR1 MNHEY, CDR2 SMNVEV (reference sequence). This CDR3 is CASSLGRRENYGYTF. As DNA, the CDR3 is TGTGCCAGCAGTTTAGGCAGGCGGGAAAACTATGGCTACACCTTC.

This clonotype came up many times. The J gene is TRBJ1-1, the V gene TRBV10-2; 8 nucleotides match TRBD1. The CDR3 is made up of 14 amino acids. V lost 6 bases, J lost 1 base, and 4 bases stayed unmatched. Per germline, CDR1 WSHSY and CDR2 SAAADI. CDR3 sequence: CASREGQENTEAFF. The CDR3 coding sequence is TGCGCCAGCAGAGAGGGACAGGAGAACACTGAAGCTTTCTTT.

This clonotype was counted once. This chain joins TRBV12-3 or TRBV12-4 and TRBJ2-2; no clear D. The CDR3 runs to 11 residues. Between the trimmed V and J ends, which lost 4 bases and 9 bases, there was a span of 6 bases. Here the CDR3 DNA reads TGTGCCAGCAGTTCTCTGCGGGAGCTGTTTTTT. Residues: CASSSLRELFF.

There are a few counts of this clonotype. The gene calls are TRBV6-5 and TRBJ2-1; 13 bases are a match to TRBD2. CDR3 size: 15 residues. The germline V gene has CDR1 MNHEY and CDR2 SVGAGI. Trimming cost V 4 bases and J 7 bases; bases outside gene matches: 4. The CDR3, as DNA: TGTGCCAGCAGTTCGACTAGCGGGAGGAGGAATGAGCAGTTCTTC. It specifies CASSSTSGRRNEQFF.

This clonotype was observed at least ten times. This rearrangement joins TRBV19 to TRBJ2-3; 14 nucleotides line up with TRBD2. V trimming: 9 bases; J trimming: 0 bases; junction bases outside the gene matches: 14. Per germline, CDR1 LNHDA and CDR2 SQIVND (reference sequence). The CDR3 runs to 19 residues. CDR3 nucleotides: TGTGCCAGCTCTCCGGGACTAGCGGGGGCGCTTATTAGCACAGATACGCAGTATTTT. Protein product: CASSPGLAGALISTDTQYF.

The table lists this clonotype with a few counts. V usage is TRBV14 and J usage is TRBJ2-7; D possibly corresponds to TRBD2 (5 bases). This CDR3 region has 14 residues. V dropped 4 bases and J dropped 2 bases, with 12 bases sitting between them. Germline CDR1 SGHDN, CDR2 FVKESK. CDR3 nucleotides: TGTGCCAGCAGCCGTCAGGACGGGGCCTACGAGCAGTACTTC. It encodes CASSRQDGAYEQYF.

This clonotype has a count of ten or more. V gene TRBV12-3 or TRBV12-4 combines with J gene TRBJ1-5; D perhaps matches TRBD1 (6 bases). The V gene lost 4 bases and the J gene lost 7 bases, with 11 bases spanning the gap. The CDR3 covers 13 residues. The CDR3 region is CASSSGVGQPQHF. The CDR3 nucleotides are TGTGCCAGCAGTTCAGGGGTGGGACAGCCCCAGCATTTT.

The sample holds a few counts of this clonotype. CDR3 nucleotides: TGCGCCAGCAGTCGACGGACTAGCCCCGACTACACCGGGGAGCTGTTTTTT. It specifies CASSRRTSPDYTGELFF. The chain uses TRBV5-1 and TRBJ2-2; 8 nucleotides align to TRBD2. Germline values: CDR1 SGHRS, CDR2 YFSETQ. The CDR3 length is 17 residues. Germline trimming cut 5 bases from V and 3 bases from J; bases unmatched to any gene: 12. Full variable domain (outside the CDR3, taken from reference TRBV5-1 and TRBJ2-2): KAGVTQTPRYLIKTRGQQVTLSCSPISGHRSVSWYQQTPGQGLQFLFEYFSETQRNKGNFPGRFSGRQFSNSRSEMNVSTLELGDSALYLCASSRRTSPDYTGELFFGEGSRLTVL.

In this sample, this clonotype turned up many times. The chain carries TRBV11-1 and TRBJ1-5, with 9 nucleotides matching TRBD1. The CDR3 runs 15 residues. Germline CDR1 reads SGHAT; CDR2 reads FQDESV (reference sequence). After removal of 5 bases from V and 4 bases from J, the junction contained 6 bases not matched to a gene. The CDR3 is CASSPRGTGNQPQHF. The CDR3 coding sequence is TGTGCCAGCAGCCCCAGAGGGACAGGGAATCAGCCCCAGCATTTT.

This clonotype was seen at least ten times. V usage is TRBV18 and J usage is TRBJ2-1; D might be TRBD2 (5 bases). This CDR3 comprises 15 residues. Germline CDR1 is KGHSH and CDR2 is LQKENI. Between the trimmed V and J ends, which lost 3 bases and 7 bases, there was a span of 16 bases. Here the CDR3 reads CASSPLLARGNEQFF. In DNA form, the CDR3 reads TGTGCCAGCTCACCTCTCCTAGCCCGAGGGAATGAGCAGTTCTTC.

This clonotype was found many times. J is TRBJ1-1 and V is TRBV29-1; TRBD1 is a possible D gene (5 bases). Trimming left V 1 base short and J 1 base short, with 10 bases between. This CDR3 contains 14 residues. Germline V gene data show CDR1 as SQVTM and CDR2 as ANQGSEA. The CDR3 DNA reads as TGCAGCGTTGAAGGGGGCAGTTGGAACACTGAAGCTTTCTTT. This codes for CSVEGGSWNTEAFF.